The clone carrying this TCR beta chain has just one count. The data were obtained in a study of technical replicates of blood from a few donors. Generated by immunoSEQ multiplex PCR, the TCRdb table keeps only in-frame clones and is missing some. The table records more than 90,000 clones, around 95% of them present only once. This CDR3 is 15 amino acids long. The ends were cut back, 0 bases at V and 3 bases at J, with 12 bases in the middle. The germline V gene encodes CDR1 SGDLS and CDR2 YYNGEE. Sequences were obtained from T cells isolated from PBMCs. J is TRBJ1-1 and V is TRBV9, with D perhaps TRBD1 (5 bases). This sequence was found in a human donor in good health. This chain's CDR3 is CASSVAQGTDTEAFF. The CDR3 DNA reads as TGTGCCAGCAGCGTAGCTCAGGGTACTGACACTGAAGCTTTCTTT.